The 28 T cell receptor beta chains in this list originate from one sample, sequenced in a study of cytomegalovirus exposure and HLA in healthy donors. Both 60 Vbeta primers and 13 Jbeta primers went into the PCR. Method: immunoSEQ multiplex PCR; TCRdb's copy keeps in-frame clones and lacks some. Of some 65,000 clones listed, approximately 80% were seen once; the top ten hold 2.5% to 3.5%. Specimen: PBMCs. The receptors originated from a girl under 18 in good health and CMV-seropositive.

The rearrangement joins TRBV28 to TRBJ2-2; 7 bases fit TRBD2. In germline, CDR1 is MDHEN, CDR2 SYDVKM. The CDR3 extends over 16 amino acids. J lost 1 base, V lost 7 bases, and 9 bases had no gene match. This CDR3 is CASKRVWGGNTGELFF. DNA of the CDR3: TGTGCCAGCAAGCGGGTTTGGGGGGGGAACACCGGGGAGCTGTTTTTT.

This chain uses TRBV30 with TRBJ2-7; 7 bases fit TRBD2. The CDR3 totals 15 residues. J lost 6 bases, V lost 0 bases, and 11 bases had no gene match. Germline V gene data show CDR1 as GTSNPN and CDR2 as SVGIG (reference sequence). The CDR3 here is CAWSVGGGPGPEQYF. Written as DNA, the CDR3 is TGTGCCTGGAGTGTCGGGGGAGGGCCGGGACCCGAGCAGTACTTC.

CDR3 protein: CASSDRRQPGVFHEQYF. CDR3 DNA sequence: TGTGCCAGCAGTGACCGTAGACAGCCCGGTGTTTTCCACGAGCAGTACTTC. The rearrangement uses TRBV25-1 and TRBJ2-7; possibly TRBD1 for D (5 bases). The V end was cut by 3 bases, the J end by 5 bases, with 23 bases between. Looked up from germline, CDR1 is MGHDK and CDR2 is SYGVNS. CDR3 length: 17 amino acids.

The CDR3 region is CSVRGTGGDWGGSTDTQYF. The CDR3, as DNA: TGCAGCGTCCGGGGGACAGGGGGCGATTGGGGGGGGAGCACAGATACGCAGTATTTT. This sequence joins TRBV29-1 and TRBJ2-3; TRBD1 matches 12 bases. The junction had 16 bases not matched to a gene; V was cut back by 6 bases and J by 0 bases. Germline loops: CDR1 SQVTM, CDR2 ANQGSEA. This CDR3 region has 19 residues.

As regards this clone: One end of the junction varies from germline; a read error may be responsible. V usage is TRBV11-3 and J usage is TRBJ2-1, with 9 nucleotides matching TRBD2. The CDR3 consists of 15 residues. From germline, CDR1 is SGHNT and CDR2 YENEEA. Written as DNA, the CDR3 is TGTGCCAGCAGCTTTAGCGGGAGCTCCTTCAATGAGCAGTTCTTC. As protein: CASSFSGSSFNEQFF.

In this sample, this clone turned up a few times. The V gene is TRBV5-6, the J gene TRBJ2-5; TRBD1 agrees at 9 bases. Germline CDR1 and CDR2: SGHDT and YYEEEE. Trimming removed 5 bases from V and 6 bases from J; junction bases left unmatched: 11. The CDR3 length is 15 residues. The DNA of the CDR3 is TGTGCCAGCAGTCCCGGGACAGGGAGGACGAAGACCCAGTACTTC. It translates to CASSPGTGRTKTQYF.

The V and J genes are TRBV4-2 and TRBJ2-7; TRBD2 might be the D (7 bases). Between the trimmed V and J ends, which lost 7 bases and 6 bases, there was a span of 19 bases. The CDR3 extends over 14 amino acids. CDR1 is LGHNA and CDR2 is YNFKEQ in the germline V gene. This CDR3 is CASTPGGRAPEQYF. As DNA, the CDR3 is TGTGCCAGCACCCCGGGGGGCAGGGCTCCCGAGCAGTACTTC.

This clone was counted only a few times. The chain recombines TRBV6-5 with TRBJ2-7; a possible D gene is TRBD2 (5 bases). The CDR3 is 12 residues long. Trimming removed 8 bases at V and 3 bases at J, with 11 bases between. Germline lookup yields CDR1 MNHEY and CDR2 SVGAGI. For the CDR3, the DNA is TGTGCCAGCTCCCTAGACTACTACGAGCAGTACTTC. Translated: CASSLDYYEQYF.

The chain couples TRBV4-1 to TRBJ2-7; no clear D. V lost 5 bases and J 2 bases, leaving 16 bases between the germline ends. The CDR3 loop spans 15 amino acids. Germline lookup yields CDR1 MGHRA and CDR2 YSYEKL. The chain's CDR3 is CASSISGRGPYEQYF. In DNA form, the CDR3 reads TGCGCCAGCAGCATCAGTGGTCGTGGGCCCTACGAGCAGTACTTC.

In this sample, this clone turned up a few times. The rearrangement uses TRBV19 and TRBJ1-5; TRBD1 agrees at 7 bases. This CDR3 contains 15 residues. J lost 6 bases, V lost 5 bases, and 10 bases had no gene match. Germline CDR1 LNHDA, CDR2 SQIVND (reference sequence). CDR3 DNA: TGTGCCAGTAGTCAAGCTCTCAGGGGGTCTCAGCCCCAGCATTTT. Its protein product is CASSQALRGSQPQHF.

The V and J genes are TRBV2 and TRBJ2-1; a weak D match, TRBD1 (6 bases). Germline CDR1 reads SNHLY; CDR2 reads FYNNEI. The CDR3 loop spans 11 amino acids. The germline V and J ends were trimmed by 8 bases and 9 bases, with 11 bases remaining between them. DNA for the CDR3: TGTGCCAGCTCCGACAGGAGTGAGCAGTTCTTC. Its protein product is CASSDRSEQFF.

The chain carries TRBV5-1 and TRBJ1-1, with TRBD1 as a possible D gene (6 bases). V was cut by 3 bases and J by 5 bases, with 17 bases left in between. CDR1 is SGHRS and CDR2 is YFSETQ in the germline V gene. The CDR3 has 15 amino acids. The CDR3 DNA sequence: TGCGCCAGCAGCTCCCAAAGCCAGAGGGGGACTGAAGCTTTCTTT. Its translation is CASSSQSQRGTEAFF.

The chain links TRBV7-2 to TRBJ2-7, with 8 positions matching TRBD1. Germline V gene lookup returns CDR1 SGHTA and CDR2 FQGNSA. V shed 5 bases, J shed 3 bases, and the junction held 6 bases outside the gene matches. There are 14 residues in the CDR3. CDR3 sequence: CASSPRTGSYEQYF. Written as DNA, the CDR3 is TGTGCCAGCAGCCCCAGGACAGGGAGCTACGAGCAGTACTTC.

The chain has TRBV9 and TRBJ2-1, with D perhaps matching TRBD2 (5 bases). The CDR3 length is 15 residues. V shed 6 bases and J shed 0 bases, with 13 bases lying between them. Germline V CDR1 and CDR2: SGDLS, YYNGEE. The chain's CDR3 is CASTGPGNSYNEQFF. The CDR3 region has the DNA TGTGCCAGCACCGGTCCGGGGAACTCCTACAATGAGCAGTTCTTC.

The chain carries TRBV6-5 and TRBJ1-1; 8 bases align to TRBD1. This CDR3 is built from 14 residues. The V and J ends lost 6 bases and 4 bases, in that order; junction bases with no gene match: 7. Germline V lookup: CDR1 MNHEY, CDR2 SVGAGI. CDR3: CASRVQGGTTEAFF. DNA of the CDR3: TGTGCCAGCAGGGTACAGGGGGGGACCACTGAAGCTTTCTTT.

This clone was detected a few times. This chain uses TRBV5-8 with TRBJ1-2; TRBD1 is a possible D gene (5 bases). Trimming took off 2 bases at V and 7 bases at J, with 9 bases between the two ends. Germline V gene data show CDR1 as SGHTS and CDR2 as YDEGEE. There are 12 residues in the CDR3. CDR3 sequence reads: CASSFGHPGYTF. In DNA form, the CDR3 reads TGTGCCAGCAGCTTCGGACATCCTGGCTACACCTTC. Complete variable domain (other parts from reference TRBV5-8 and TRBJ1-2): EAGVTQSPTHLIKTRGQQATLRCSPISGHTSVYWYQQALGLGLQFLLWYDEGEERNRGNFPPRFSGRQFPNYSSELNVNALELEDSALYLCASSFGHPGYTFGSGTRLTVV.

This clone was picked up a small number of times. The CDR3 sequence: CASSSLASYNPYWNEQFF. The CDR3 coding sequence is TGTGCCAGCAGTTCCCTAGCCTCGTACAACCCTTACTGGAATGAGCAGTTCTTC. The chain uses TRBV13 and TRBJ2-1, with D perhaps TRBD2 (5 bases). The CDR3 covers 18 residues. Looked up from germline, CDR1 is PRHDT and CDR2 is FYEKMQ (reference sequence). Trimming shortened V by 6 bases and J by 7 bases, and 28 bases separated the two germline ends. Full variable domain (outside the CDR3, taken from reference TRBV13 and TRBJ2-1): AAGVIQSPRHLIKEKRETATLKCYPIPRHDTVYWYQQGPGQDPQFLISFYEKMQSDKGSIPDRFSAQQFSDYHSELNMSSLELGDSALYFCASSSLASYNPYWNEQFFGPGTRLTVL.

This clone is a singleton in its sample. CDR3 sequence (DNA): TGTGCCAGCAGTGCCACAGGAGGGATATTGAACACTGAAGCTTTCTTT. Amino acid sequence: CASSATGGILNTEAFF. The rearrangement uses TRBV2 and TRBJ1-1; D may be TRBD1 (5 bases). Trimming cost V 4 bases and J 0 bases, with 15 bases left between them. CDR3 length: 16 amino acids. The germline V gene encodes CDR1 SNHLY and CDR2 FYNNEI.

V and J are TRBV2 and TRBJ2-5, with TRBD2 matching 9 bases. The germline V gene has CDR1 SNHLY and CDR2 FYNNEI. The CDR3 contains 15 residues. With 6 bases clipped from V and 5 bases from J, the junction kept 10 bases outside the gene matches. Here the CDR3 DNA reads TGTGCCAGCAGGGGGTCGCGGGGGGGCCGTGAGACCCAGTACTTC. Translation: CASRGSRGGRETQYF.

The chain joins TRBV29-1 to TRBJ2-5; 7 bases agree with TRBD1. With 8 bases clipped from V and 1 base from J, the junction kept 4 bases outside the gene matches. The CDR3 is 12 residues long. The germline V gene has CDR1 SQVTM and CDR2 ANQGSEA. The CDR3 DNA follows: TGCAGCACGGGACAGTTCCAAGAGACCCAGTACTTC. Residues: CSTGQFQETQYF.

V usage is TRBV6-6 and J usage is TRBJ2-5; D may be TRBD2 (5 bases). Trimming took 8 bases from V and 3 from J, leaving 13 bases between them. The CDR3 extends over 13 amino acids. Germline V gene sequence: CDR1 MNHNY, CDR2 SVGAGI (reference sequence). CDR3: CASRRANKETQYF. In DNA form, the CDR3 reads TGTGCCAGCCGGCGGGCTAATAAAGAGACCCAGTACTTC.

The chain links TRBV19 to TRBJ2-2; D is unresolved. Trimming stripped 4 bases from V and 0 bases from J, with 6 bases between. This CDR3 region has 14 residues. The germline CDR1 and CDR2 sequences are LNHDA and SQIVND (reference sequence). As DNA, the CDR3 is TGTGCCAGTAGTAGCGGTGCGAACACCGGGGAGCTGTTTTTT. Amino acid sequence: CASSSGANTGELFF.

The chain employs TRBV2 and TRBJ2-5; tentative D call: TRBD1 (5 bases). CDR1 and CDR2 (germline): SNHLY, FYNNEI. CDR3 length: 15 amino acids. Trimming left V 7 bases short and J 4 bases short, with 19 bases between. The DNA of the CDR3 is TGTGCCAGCACCCCCGGTCCACAGGCAATAGAGACCCAGTACTTC. The encoded protein is CASTPGPQAIETQYF.

The chain combines TRBV28 with TRBJ2-7; 7 positions agree with TRBD1. CDR3 length: 15 residues. The ends lost 7 bases at V and 5 bases at J; junction bases unmatched: 14. Germline V gene data show CDR1 as MDHEN and CDR2 as SYDVKM. For the CDR3, the DNA is TGTGCCAGCACCACCAGGGGGATTGGGGGACACGAGCAGTACTTC. As protein: CASTTRGIGGHEQYF.

This CDR3 reads CATSRDIGELFF. The CDR3 DNA follows: TGTGCCACCAGCAGAGATATCGGGGAGCTGTTTTTT. The rearrangement joins TRBV15 to TRBJ2-2; D not resolved. The CDR3 consists of 12 residues. With 0 bases removed from V and 7 bases from J, the gap between germline ends came to 3 bases. Germline CDR1 is LNHNV and CDR2 is YYDKDF (reference sequence).

The chain couples TRBV10-1 to TRBJ2-1, with TRBD1 matching over 8 bases. This CDR3 region has 14 residues. V lost 4 bases to trimming and J lost 9 bases; unmatched junction nucleotides: 8. The germline V gene encodes CDR1 WNHNN and CDR2 SYGVQD (reference sequence). The CDR3 sequence is CASSVSRGHGEQFF. The CDR3 region has the DNA TGCGCCAGCAGTGTGAGCAGGGGGCATGGTGAGCAGTTCTTC.

The chain is built from TRBV5-4 and TRBJ2-1, with TRBD2 matching 12 bases. The CDR3 is made up of 16 amino acids. Germline V lookup: CDR1 SGHNT, CDR2 YYREEE (reference sequence). Losses at the gene ends were 4 bases for V and 7 bases for J; bases not matched to a gene: 9. CDR3 in amino acids: CASSPVGLAGRNEQFF. The CDR3 DNA sequence: TGTGCCAGCAGCCCAGTAGGACTAGCGGGGAGAAATGAGCAGTTCTTC. Combining the CDR3 with reference TRBV5-4 and TRBJ2-1 gives the whole variable domain ETGVTQSPTHLIKTRGQQVTLRCSSQSGHNTVSWYQQALGQGPQFIFQYYREEENGRGNFPPRFSGLQFPNYSSELNVNALELDDSALYLCASSPVGLAGRNEQFFGPGTRLTVL.

The chain employs TRBV5-3 and TRBJ2-1; 7 bases are shared with TRBD2. TRBV5-3 falls under the ORF class, with uncertain function. The J segment lost 10 bases and the V segment lost 4 bases, leaving 8 bases of the junction unmatched. CDR3 size: 13 residues. CDR3 residues: CARSPPGRDEQFF. The CDR3 DNA is TGTGCCAGAAGCCCGCCGGGGAGGGACGAGCAGTTCTTC.